These 29 T cell receptor beta chains were all obtained from the same sample, sequenced in a study of vaccination effects on CD4 cells after COVID-19. These receptors' targets are unknown. TCRdb's copy holds only in-frame clones and misses some; the assay was immunoSEQ multiplex PCR. The table lists tens of thousands of clones, around four fifths of them singletons. Prior to sequencing, the ViraFEST assay stimulated PBMC with viral peptide pools, which expanded the antigen-specific CD4+ T cells. When ten to eleven days of culture had elapsed, CD4+ T cells were isolated. Vaccination of participants consisted of two doses of either the BNT162b2 or mRNA-1273 vaccine. Here the sequenced sample was CD4+ T cells from PBMCs cultured with HCoV-NL63 spike peptides, taken after COVID-19 vaccination. These receptors were obtained from a human donor who received a COVID-19 vaccine. Some clones in this sample may be carry-over from other donors' samples.

The J gene is TRBJ2-1, the V gene TRBV18; 9 bases line up with TRBD1. The ends lost 2 bases at V and 5 bases at J; junction bases unmatched: 10. Germline-derived CDR1 and CDR2 are KGHSH and LQKENI. The length of the CDR3 is 17 residues. The CDR3 nucleotides are TGTGCCAGCTCACCAAGTCGGGGACAGGGCGTGAACAATGAGCAGTTCTTC. It encodes CASSPSRGQGVNNEQFF.

J is TRBJ2-5 and V is TRBV6-5; D possibly corresponds to TRBD1 (6 bases). Germline assignment: CDR1 MNHEY and CDR2 SVGAGI. The V gene lost 7 bases and the J gene lost 7 bases, with 19 bases spanning the gap. CDR3 length: 14 residues. CDR3 region: CASTPNTGSGTQYF. DNA for the CDR3: TGTGCCAGCACCCCAAACACAGGGTCGGGGACCCAGTACTTC.

The rearrangement joins TRBV4-3 to TRBJ2-1; perhaps TRBD2 as D (6 bases). This CDR3 has 14 amino acids. V lost 5 bases to trimming and J lost 4 bases, with 12 bases between them. Germline V gene data show CDR1 as LGHNA and CDR2 as YSLEER. The CDR3 here is CASSASREYNEQFF. In nucleotides, the CDR3 is TGCGCCAGCAGCGCATCCCGGGAGTACAATGAGCAGTTCTTC.

Only a few counts were recorded for this clone. The chain recombines TRBV6-1 with TRBJ2-7; TRBD1 agrees at 7 bases. The CDR3 totals 13 residues. Germline loops: CDR1 MNHNS, CDR2 SASEGT. Trimming took 5 bases from V and 6 from J; bases not matched to a gene: 7. The CDR3 loop reads CASSLEQGIEQYV. For the CDR3, the DNA is TGTGCCAGCAGTTTGGAACAGGGGATCGAGCAGTACGTC.

The chain carries TRBV5-5 and TRBJ2-3; D is undetermined. V lost 5 bases to trimming and J lost 2 bases, with 12 bases between them. Per the germline V gene, CDR1 is SGHKS and CDR2 is YYEKEE (reference sequence). This CDR3 spans 14 amino acids. The CDR3 DNA reads as TGTGCCAGCAGTCCGGACGCCTTCACAGATACGCAGTATTTT. Its translation is CASSPDAFTDTQYF. The whole variable domain, filled in from reference TRBV5-5 and TRBJ2-3, reads DAGVTQSPTHLIKTRGQQVTLRCSPISGHKSVSWYQQVLGQGPQFIFQYYEKEERGRGNFPDRFSARQFPNYSSELNVNALLLGDSALYLCASSPDAFTDTQYFGPGTRLTVL.

The CDR3, as DNA: TGCGCCAGCAGCCACGCCGGGACCACTAACAATGAGCAGTTCTTC. This codes for CASSHAGTTNNEQFF. This chain connects TRBV4-1 to TRBJ2-1; D tentatively reads TRBD1 or TRBD2 (5 bases each). V shed 3 bases and J shed 5 bases, with 14 bases lying between them. Germline assignment: CDR1 MGHRA and CDR2 YSYEKL. This CDR3 has 15 amino acids.

V is TRBV27 and J is TRBJ1-5; D gene uncertain. Per germline, CDR1 MNHEY and CDR2 SMNVEV (reference sequence). V lost 6 bases to trimming and J lost 9 bases, with 15 bases between them. There are 13 residues in the CDR3. The CDR3 DNA is TGTGCCAGCAGACCAGATAATCGAACGCCCCAGCATTTT. It translates to CASRPDNRTPQHF.

The V call is TRBV28, the J call TRBJ2-5; TRBD2 might be the D (5 bases). This CDR3 has 13 residues. Germline lookup yields CDR1 MDHEN and CDR2 SYDVKM. Trimming took 3 bases from V and 4 from J, leaving 9 bases between them. The CDR3 coding sequence is TGTGCCAGCAGTTTCCGTGCGGGAGAGACCCAGTACTTC. It specifies CASSFRAGETQYF.

The chain employs TRBV5-1 and TRBJ1-4; D unclear. The CDR3 consists of 14 residues. The V end was cut by 4 bases, the J end by 8 bases, with 15 bases between. The germline V gene encodes CDR1 SGHRS and CDR2 YFSETQ. CDR3 sequence reads: CASSPVRAREKLFF. The CDR3 nucleotides are TGCGCCAGCAGCCCAGTGAGGGCTAGGGAAAAACTGTTTTTT.

This rearrangement joins TRBV4-3 to TRBJ2-3, with 10 bases that match TRBD1. Per germline, CDR1 LGHNA and CDR2 YSLEER. Germline trimming cut 4 bases from V and 6 bases from J; bases unmatched to any gene: 10. The CDR3 is made up of 16 amino acids. The CDR3 region is CASSRRTGGLYDTQYF. The CDR3, as DNA: TGCGCCAGCAGCCGCCGGACAGGGGGATTATACGATACGCAGTATTTT.

A single count supports this clone. The rearrangement links TRBV5-1 to TRBJ2-5, with TRBD2 identical over 8 bases. CDR1 and CDR2 from the germline V gene are SGHRS and YFSETQ. V lost 4 bases to trimming and J lost 2 bases; unmatched junction nucleotides: 7. This CDR3 contains 15 residues. This CDR3 reads CASSHGAGAQETQYF. CDR3 coding DNA: TGCGCCAGCAGCCACGGAGCGGGGGCTCAAGAGACCCAGTACTTC.

This clone came up a few times. The chain combines TRBV7-9 with TRBJ2-7, with no clear D. The CDR3 has 12 amino acids. CDR1 SEHNR and CDR2 FQNEAQ come from the germline V gene (reference sequence). V was clipped by 4 bases and J by 7 bases, with 11 bases between them. Here the CDR3 DNA reads TGTGCCAGCAGCTCCGTCCCCGGAGAGCAGTACGTC. Translation: CASSSVPGEQYV.

The chain couples TRBV5-1 to TRBJ2-6; D might be TRBD1 (5 bases). There are 16 residues in the CDR3. Between the trimmed V and J ends, which lost 2 bases and 2 bases, there was a span of 11 bases. Germline CDR1 is SGHRS and CDR2 is YFSETQ. For the CDR3, the DNA is TGCGCCAGCAGCTTAACAGGAAACGCTGGGGCCAACGTCCTGACTTTC. Protein product: CASSLTGNAGANVLTF.

This clone was recorded only once. The chain employs TRBV5-1 and TRBJ1-1; maybe TRBD1 (6 bases). The CDR3 consists of 15 residues. Germline V lookup: CDR1 SGHRS, CDR2 YFSETQ. The V and J ends lost 0 bases and 7 bases respectively, with 16 bases between them. Written as DNA, the CDR3 is TGCGCCAGCAGCTTGGCCCCATGGGACACCTATGAAGCTTTCTTT. Translation gives CASSLAPWDTYEAFF.

The chain links TRBV4-1 to TRBJ1-5; TRBD1 agrees at 7 bases. The CDR3 runs to 17 residues. V was pared by 7 bases and J by 3 bases, with 15 bases of the junction left unmatched. Germline V gene data show CDR1 as MGHRA and CDR2 as YSYEKL. This CDR3 is CASNPTGDSYSNQPQHF. As DNA, the CDR3 is TGCGCCAGCAATCCAACAGGGGACTCCTATTCCAATCAGCCCCAGCATTTT.

This chain uses TRBV19 with TRBJ1-1; the D gene is possibly TRBD1 (5 bases). The germline V gene encodes CDR1 LNHDA and CDR2 SQIVND (reference sequence). Trimming cost V 4 bases and J 1 base, with 13 bases left between them. The CDR3 is 15 residues long. For the CDR3, the DNA is TGTGCCAGTAGTACAAAGGGGACGGCGAACACTGAAGCTTTCTTT. Translating gives CASSTKGTANTEAFF. Complete variable domain (other parts from reference TRBV19 and TRBJ1-1): DGGITQSPKYLFRKEGQNVTLSCEQNLNHDAMYWYRQDPGQGLRLIYYSQIVNDFQKGDIAEGYSVSREKKESFPLTVTSAQKNPTAFYLCASSTKGTANTEAFFGQGTRLTVV.

This clone was detected only a few times. This sequence joins TRBV2 and TRBJ2-7, with D tentatively TRBD1 or TRBD2 (5 bases each). Germline values: CDR1 SNHLY, CDR2 FYNNEI. V lost 6 bases, J lost 2 bases, and 8 bases lay in between. The CDR3 has 12 amino acids. CDR3 bases: TGTGCCAGCAGGGGGACCCCCTACGAGCAGTACGTC. This encodes CASRGTPYEQYV.

This chain uses TRBV5-1 with TRBJ2-2; D is perhaps TRBD1 (5 bases). This CDR3 region has 14 residues. Germline-derived CDR1 and CDR2 are SGHRS and YFSETQ. The V end was cut by 3 bases, the J end by 0 bases, with 6 bases between. The CDR3, as DNA: TGCGCCAGCAGCTGGGGCCCGAACACCGGGGAGCTGTTTTTT. Encoded protein: CASSWGPNTGELFF.

A remark on this clone: The identical CDR3 is also encoded by other nucleotide sequences in the sample. V gene TRBV5-1 combines with J gene TRBJ2-3; D uncertain. Looked up from germline, CDR1 is SGHRS and CDR2 is YFSETQ. This CDR3 has 13 amino acids. Trimming removed 0 bases from V and 0 bases from J, with 2 bases in between. CDR3 region: CASSLGSTDTQYF. CDR3 coding DNA: TGCGCCAGCAGCTTGGGGAGCACAGATACGCAGTATTTT.

J is TRBJ1-2 and V is TRBV6-5, with 7 bases identical to TRBD1. This CDR3 has 14 amino acids. The J segment lost 7 bases and the V segment lost 0 bases, leaving 5 bases of the junction unmatched. CDR1 is MNHEY, CDR2 SVGAGI, per germline. This chain's CDR3 is CASSYSGGAGGYTF. CDR3 nucleotide sequence: TGTGCCAGCAGTTACTCAGGGGGCGCGGGTGGCTACACCTTC.

The V and J genes are TRBV3-1 (or the pseudogene TRBV3-2) and TRBJ2-3, with a tentative D call TRBD2 (5 bases). From germline, CDR1 is LGHDT and CDR2 YNNKEL (reference sequence). With 1 base removed from V and 4 bases from J, the gap between germline ends came to 9 bases. This CDR3 is 14 amino acids long. The CDR3 DNA reads as TGTGCCAGCAGCCAAGCGGGGTCCGCAGATACGCAGTATTTT. Protein sequence: CASSQAGSADTQYF.

The chain recombines TRBV6-5 with TRBJ1-2, with D uncertain. CDR3 length: 14 residues. Deletions cut 7 bases from V and 8 bases from J, with 20 bases between. CDR1 is MNHEY and CDR2 is SVGAGI in the germline V gene. The chain's CDR3 is CASIPRAGLDGYTF. The CDR3 bases are TGTGCCAGCATCCCGAGGGCTGGGCTTGACGGCTACACCTTC.

The chain recombines TRBV6-5 with TRBJ1-5; D unclear. Germline CDR1 MNHEY, CDR2 SVGAGI. Trimming cost V 4 bases and J 6 bases, with 7 bases left between them. This CDR3 contains 12 residues. CDR3 residues: CASSSPGQPQHF. The CDR3 DNA sequence: TGTGCCAGCAGTTCCCCCGGTCAGCCCCAGCATTTT.

CDR3 sequence: CASSQVASGGARETQYF. The CDR3 region has the DNA TGCGCCAGCAGCCAAGTAGCTAGCGGGGGGGCCAGGGAGACCCAGTACTTC. The genes are TRBV4-3 and TRBJ2-5; 12 bases fit TRBD2. Per the germline V gene, CDR1 is LGHNA and CDR2 is YSLEER. This CDR3 is 17 amino acids long. J was trimmed by 5 bases and V by 1 base; bases with no gene match: 8.

The chain joins TRBV4-1 to TRBJ2-7; D not resolved. This CDR3 has 13 residues. The V end lost 2 bases, the J end lost 4 bases, and 9 bases lay between the germline ends. Looked up from germline, CDR1 is MGHRA and CDR2 is YSYEKL. The CDR3 DNA is TGCGCCAGCAGCCAACAGGACGGATACGAGCAGTACGTC. It codes for CASSQQDGYEQYV.

The chain recombines TRBV3-1 (or the pseudogene TRBV3-2) with TRBJ2-1; 8 positions agree with TRBD1. CDR3 length: 15 amino acids. Germline trimming cut 4 bases from V and 7 bases from J; bases unmatched to any gene: 9. The V gene's germline CDR1 is LGHDT and CDR2 YNNKEL (reference sequence). CDR3 sequence reads: CASSRMADRANEQFF. The DNA for the CDR3 is TGTGCCAGCAGCCGAATGGCGGACAGGGCGAATGAGCAGTTCTTC.

J is TRBJ2-2 and V is TRBV3-1 (or the pseudogene TRBV3-2), with TRBD2 matching over 9 bases. From germline, CDR1 is LGHDT and CDR2 YNNKEL (reference sequence). V lost 2 bases and J lost 7; bases outside the gene matches: 8. There are 16 residues in the CDR3. The CDR3 nucleotides read TGTGCCAGCAGCCAAAGTGCTAGCGGGGAGGTCGGGGAGCTGTTTTTT. This codes for CASSQSASGEVGELFF.

V gene TRBV7-2 combines with J gene TRBJ2-1, with 9 bases matching TRBD1. J was trimmed by 8 bases and V by 0 bases; bases with no gene match: 8. The germline V gene has CDR1 SGHTA and CDR2 FQGNSA. This CDR3 region has 16 residues. This chain's CDR3 is CASSLAGQGWVHEQFF. Here the CDR3 DNA reads TGTGCCAGCAGCTTAGCGGGACAGGGTTGGGTCCATGAGCAGTTCTTC. Full variable domain (remainder filled in from reference TRBV7-2 and TRBJ2-1): GAGVSQSPSNKVTEKGKDVELRCDPISGHTALYWYRQSLGQGLEFLIYFQGNSAPDKSGLPSDRFSAERTGGSVSTLTIQRTQQEDSAVYLCASSLAGQGWVHEQFFGPGTRLTVL.

The CDR3 sequence is CASSSQQGATEAFF. The DNA for the CDR3 is TGCGCCAGCAGCTCTCAACAGGGGGCCACTGAAGCTTTCTTT. The chain joins TRBV5-1 to TRBJ1-1; 9 bases are a match to TRBD1. Germline V gene lookup returns CDR1 SGHRS and CDR2 YFSETQ. Trimming removed 3 bases from V and 4 bases from J; junction bases left unmatched: 4. The CDR3 loop spans 14 amino acids.